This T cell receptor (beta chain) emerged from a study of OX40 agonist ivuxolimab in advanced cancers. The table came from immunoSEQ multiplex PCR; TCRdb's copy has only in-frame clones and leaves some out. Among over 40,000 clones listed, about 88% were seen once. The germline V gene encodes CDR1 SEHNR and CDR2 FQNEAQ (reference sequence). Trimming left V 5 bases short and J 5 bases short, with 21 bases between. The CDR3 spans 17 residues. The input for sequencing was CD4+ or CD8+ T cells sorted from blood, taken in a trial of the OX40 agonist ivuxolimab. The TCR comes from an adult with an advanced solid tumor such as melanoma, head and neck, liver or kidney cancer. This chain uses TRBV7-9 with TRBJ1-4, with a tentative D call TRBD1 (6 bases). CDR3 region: CASSPPFRHRDNEKLFF. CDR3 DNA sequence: TGTGCCAGCAGCCCCCCCTTTCGGCACAGGGACAATGAAAAACTGTTTTTT.